The 7 T cell receptor beta chains in this list originate from one sample, sequenced in a study of HIV-infected patients and healthy controls. Using its own MiXCR run on the 5' RACE reads, TCRdb lists one record per CDR3 protein. Of fewer than 20,000 distinct CDR3 sequences in the sample, roughly 19% were seen once. The material sequenced was CD8+ T cells from blood. All receptors come from a human donor in good health.

The chain joins TRBV20-1 to TRBJ2-7, with D possibly called TRBD1 or TRBD2 (5 bases each). Germline V lookup: CDR1 DFQATT, CDR2 SNEGSKA (reference sequence). V was pared by 6 bases and J by 4 bases, with 19 bases between. This CDR3 has 14 amino acids. The CDR3 DNA follows: TGCAGTGCAAGGGACCGAAATGAGGGTTACGAGCAGTACTTC. Translation gives CSARDRNEGYEQYF.

The chain links TRBV19 to TRBJ2-1; possibly TRBD1 for D (6 bases). This CDR3 is 12 amino acids long. The V end was cut by 8 bases, the J end by 5 bases, with 10 bases between. Germline assignment: CDR1 LNHDA and CDR2 SQIVND (reference sequence). The CDR3 protein is CASGGQNNEQFF. The CDR3 coding sequence is TGTGCCAGTGGCGGACAGAACAATGAGCAGTTCTTC.

The chain uses TRBV12-3 or TRBV12-4 and TRBJ1-3; TRBD1 is a possible D gene (6 bases). The CDR3 length is 13 residues. Trimming took off 5 bases at V and 2 bases at J, with 7 bases between the two ends. CDR3 nucleotides: TGTGCCAGCAGTCGGACAGCTGGAAACACCATATATTTT. This sequence encodes CASSRTAGNTIYF.

This clonotype was detected a few times. The V call is TRBV10-2, the J call TRBJ1-1; no firm D call. Deletions cut 0 bases from V and 4 bases from J, with 6 bases between. Per germline, CDR1 WSHSY and CDR2 SAAADI. The CDR3 has 13 residues. CDR3 in DNA: TGCGCCAGCAGTGAGTCTTACGGCACTGAAGCTTTCTTT. It encodes CASSESYGTEAFF.

This clonotype ranks as medium-sized. This chain links TRBV10-3 with TRBJ1-2; maybe TRBD1 (5 bases). The CDR3 extends over 14 amino acids. The germline V gene has CDR1 ENHRY and CDR2 SYGVKD. V shed 7 bases and J shed 0 bases, with 12 bases lying between them. CDR3 DNA sequence: TGTGCCATCACCCCGGGGGGGGCTAACTATGGCTACACCTTC. Protein sequence: CAITPGGANYGYTF.

The rearrangement uses TRBV20-1 and TRBJ2-2, with 10 bases that match TRBD1. The CDR3 extends over 15 amino acids. Germline CDR1 is DFQATT and CDR2 is SNEGSKA (reference sequence). V was pared by 6 bases and J by 4 bases, with 8 bases of the junction left unmatched. The CDR3 region is CSATGDRGFTGELFF. Here the CDR3 DNA reads TGCAGTGCCACCGGGGACAGGGGTTTCACCGGGGAGCTGTTTTTT.

This clonotype occurred many times. V usage is TRBV15 and J usage is TRBJ2-7, with D tentatively TRBD1 (6 bases). This CDR3 is built from 15 residues. Per germline, CDR1 LNHNV and CDR2 YYDKDF (reference sequence). Trimming removed 0 bases from V and 6 bases from J, with 15 bases in between. CDR3 loop: CATSRDLGAGLEQYF. In nucleotides, the CDR3 is TGTGCCACCAGCAGAGATTTGGGGGCGGGTCTCGAGCAGTACTTC.